A single sample gave rise to the 25 T cell receptor beta chains below, sequenced in a study of blood T cell repertoires in COVID-19 (dated by TCRdb to the early 2020s). The library was obtained by the immunoSEQ multiplex PCR assay. This is the immuneACCESS table as TCRdb keeps it, with only in-frame sequences that have V and J called. A part of the clones is gone; compared with another copy, unresolved V genes explain less than half, and the rest is unexplained. The sample table records roughly 250,000 clones; roughly 91% of these occur just once. The top ten clonotypes cover approximately 9% of the sample. The sample taken for sequencing was PBMCs or T cells enriched from blood (not recorded which). These receptors were obtained from a man in his forties who had recovered from COVID-19.

The J gene is TRBJ2-7, the V gene TRBV30; the match to TRBD1 covers 7 bases. CDR1 is GTSNPN and CDR2 is SVGIG in the germline V gene (reference sequence). The trim removed 3 bases at V and 6 bases at J, leaving 5 bases unmatched. The CDR3 length is 12 residues. CDR3 loop: CAWRRQGSEQYF. The CDR3 DNA reads as TGTGCCTGGAGAAGACAGGGAAGCGAGCAGTACTTC.

The rearrangement links TRBV19 to TRBJ1-2, with a tentative D call TRBD1 (6 bases). Trimming took off 6 bases at V and 7 bases at J, with 9 bases between the two ends. The CDR3 sequence is 11 residues long. Germline V gene data show CDR1 as LNHDA and CDR2 as SQIVND (reference sequence). CDR3 protein: CASRQGSGYTF. Here the CDR3 DNA reads TGTGCCAGTAGACAGGGTTCTGGCTACACCTTC.

For the CDR3, the DNA is TGTGCCAGTAGTAGGACAGGATTAGACGATACGCAGTATTTT. The encoded protein is CASSRTGLDDTQYF. The chain uses TRBV19 and TRBJ2-3, with 7 bases identical to TRBD1. Looked up from germline, CDR1 is LNHDA and CDR2 is SQIVND (reference sequence). V lost 4 bases, J lost 6 bases, and 7 bases stayed unmatched. This CDR3 is built from 14 residues.

The rearrangement joins TRBV5-1 to TRBJ2-3; TRBD1 agrees at 7 bases. Germline V gene sequence: CDR1 SGHRS, CDR2 YFSETQ. V lost 4 bases, J lost 0 bases, and 8 bases stayed unmatched. This CDR3 is built from 16 residues. The CDR3 nucleotides are TGCGCCAGCAGCCTGGACAGGAGAACTAGCACAGATACGCAGTATTTT. Amino acid sequence: CASSLDRRTSTDTQYF.

The chain combines TRBV4-3 with TRBJ2-3; TRBD2 aligns across 9 bases. Losses at the gene ends were 0 bases for V and 7 bases for J; bases not matched to a gene: 5. The CDR3 sequence is 15 residues long. Germline V gives CDR1 LGHNA, CDR2 YSLEER. The CDR3 reads CASSQDPLAGNTQYF. In DNA form, the CDR3 reads TGCGCCAGCAGCCAAGATCCCCTAGCGGGGAATACGCAGTATTTT.

The V gene is TRBV6-1, the J gene TRBJ2-7; 11 bases fit TRBD2. Germline V gene lookup returns CDR1 MNHNS and CDR2 SASEGT. V lost 3 bases and J lost 3; bases outside the gene matches: 4. The CDR3 totals 15 residues. Here the CDR3 DNA reads TGTGCCAGCAGTGAGTCTAGCGGGGGGTTCTACGAGCAGTACTTC. This gives the protein CASSESSGGFYEQYF.

This clone was found once. The rearrangement joins TRBV6-5 to TRBJ1-2, with 7 positions matching TRBD1. The CDR3 totals 14 residues. CDR1 is MNHEY and CDR2 is SVGAGI in the germline V gene. Germline trimming cut 5 bases from V and 4 bases from J; bases unmatched to any gene: 7. Written as DNA, the CDR3 is TGTGCCAGCAGTAGGGGACAGACCCTCTATGGCTACACCTTC. This translates into CASSRGQTLYGYTF.

V is TRBV11-3 and J is TRBJ2-3; 10 positions match TRBD1. This CDR3 spans 16 amino acids. J was trimmed by 9 bases and V by 5 bases; bases with no gene match: 14. Per germline, CDR1 SGHNT and CDR2 YENEEA. Here the CDR3 DNA reads TGTGCCAGCAGCGTTAGAGGGACAGGGGTCGAGGGGACGCAGTATTTT. Its translation: CASSVRGTGVEGTQYF.

The chain has TRBV4-1 and TRBJ2-5, with D perhaps TRBD1 (5 bases). Germline lookup yields CDR1 MGHRA and CDR2 YSYEKL. CDR3 length: 13 residues. The V and J ends lost 0 bases and 6 bases respectively, with 8 bases between them. CDR3 DNA: TGCGCCAGCAGCCAAGACAGGGAACAGACCCAGTACTTC. As protein: CASSQDREQTQYF.

The CDR3 sequence: CASSATGSHNQPQHF. CDR3 in DNA: TGTGCCAGCAGCGCGACAGGGAGCCACAATCAGCCCCAGCATTTT. The rearrangement uses TRBV9 and TRBJ1-5, with 7 nucleotides matching TRBD1. The V gene end was trimmed by 3 bases and the J gene end by 3 bases; junction bases not matched to a gene: 6. The CDR3 has 15 residues. Germline V gene sequence: CDR1 SGDLS, CDR2 YYNGEE.

The chain links TRBV29-1 to TRBJ2-5; no definite D call. This CDR3 spans 12 amino acids. V gave up 0 bases and J gave up 13 bases, with 15 bases separating them. Germline V lookup: CDR1 SQVTM, CDR2 ANQGSEA. CDR3 sequence (DNA): TGCAGCGTTGAAGATCATACCCTCGTGAGGTACTTC. Amino acids: CSVEDHTLVRYF.

The rearrangement links TRBV5-6 to TRBJ1-2; D remains unclear. The CDR3 totals 16 residues. V was clipped by 0 bases and J by 4 bases, with 16 bases between them. Per the germline V gene, CDR1 is SGHDT and CDR2 is YYEEEE. CDR3 nucleotide sequence: TGTGCCAGCAGCTTGGATCTCTTCGCCCCCGGCTATGGCTACACCTTC. Its translation: CASSLDLFAPGYGYTF.

The genes are TRBV7-6 and TRBJ2-1, with 13 bases lining up with TRBD2. With V trimmed by 5 bases and J by 9 bases, 7 bases remained unmatched. This CDR3 has 15 amino acids. Germline CDR1 SGHVS, CDR2 FNYEAQ. The CDR3 spells CASSPAGLAGAEQFF. In DNA, the CDR3 is TGTGCCAGCAGCCCAGCAGGACTAGCGGGAGCTGAGCAGTTCTTC. The full variable domain, with the rest looked up from reference TRBV7-6 and TRBJ2-1, is GAGVSQSPRYKVTKRGQDVALRCDPISGHVSLYWYRQALGQGPEFLTYFNYEAQQDKSGLPNDRFSAERPEGSISTLTIQRTEQRDSAMYRCASSPAGLAGAEQFFGPGTRLTVL.

This chain links TRBV3-1 (or the pseudogene TRBV3-2) with TRBJ2-3, with TRBD2 identical over 12 bases. Germline V gene sequence: CDR1 LGHDT, CDR2 YNNKEL (reference sequence). V was pared by 4 bases and J by 4 bases, with 3 bases of the junction left unmatched. The CDR3 is made up of 15 amino acids. The CDR3 protein is CASSPPSGGADTQYF. Written as DNA, the CDR3 is TGTGCCAGCAGCCCCCCTAGCGGGGGGGCAGATACGCAGTATTTT.

The chain couples TRBV13 to TRBJ1-2; no clear D gene. Trimming stripped 4 bases from V and 2 bases from J, with 11 bases between. CDR3 length: 14 residues. Germline V gene lookup returns CDR1 PRHDT and CDR2 FYEKMQ (reference sequence). CDR3 loop: CASSSLDGNYGYTF. The DNA of the CDR3 is TGTGCCAGCAGCTCACTAGACGGGAACTATGGCTACACCTTC.

The V and J genes are TRBV5-1 and TRBJ2-7; D might be TRBD2 (5 bases). Deletions cut 0 bases from V and 2 bases from J, with 9 bases between. Germline V gene lookup returns CDR1 SGHRS and CDR2 YFSETQ. The CDR3 is 14 residues long. The CDR3 reads CASSLVSGPYEQYF. CDR3 bases: TGCGCCAGCAGCTTGGTGAGCGGTCCCTACGAGCAGTACTTC.

The V call is TRBV19, the J call TRBJ1-1, with TRBD1 matching over 7 bases. The CDR3 length is 14 residues. The V segment lost 5 bases and the J segment 1 base; nucleotides outside the gene matches: 4. Germline CDR1 reads LNHDA; CDR2 reads SQIVND (reference sequence). CDR3 sequence (DNA): TGTGCCAGTAGTGTCCGGACAGGGAACACTGAAGCTTTCTTT. It specifies CASSVRTGNTEAFF.

This clone has only a few counts. This chain joins TRBV14 and TRBJ1-1; D call uncertain. The V and J ends lost 0 bases and 4 bases respectively, with 12 bases between them. CDR3 length: 15 residues. CDR1 is SGHDN, CDR2 FVKESK, per germline. CDR3 in DNA: TGTGCCAGCAGCCAAGACTGGCGGGGTAGCACTGAAGCTTTCTTT. It encodes CASSQDWRGSTEAFF.

This chain joins TRBV11-3 and TRBJ1-1, with D possibly matching TRBD1 (5 bases). The CDR3 contains 18 residues. Germline lookup yields CDR1 SGHNT and CDR2 YENEEA. The V end lost 0 bases, the J end lost 1 base, and 18 bases lay between the germline ends. CDR3 protein: CASSLEGGSGGKNTEAFF. The CDR3 region has the DNA TGTGCCAGCAGCTTAGAGGGGGGGTCAGGAGGGAAGAACACTGAAGCTTTCTTT.

This clone was seen a few times. The gene calls are TRBV7-6 and TRBJ1-6, with a weak D call TRBD1 (6 bases). Germline V gene lookup returns CDR1 SGHVS and CDR2 FNYEAQ. This CDR3 contains 15 residues. Deletions cut 3 bases from V and 9 bases from J, with 15 bases between. The chain's CDR3 is CASSLAQGLRSPLHF. CDR3 in DNA: TGTGCCAGCAGCTTGGCACAGGGCCTCCGTTCACCCCTCCACTTT.

This clone showed up just once. The chain links TRBV19 to TRBJ1-2, with 9 bases lining up with TRBD1. The ends lost 5 bases at V and 3 bases at J; junction bases unmatched: 4. Germline lookup yields CDR1 LNHDA and CDR2 SQIVND (reference sequence). The CDR3 totals 14 residues. For the CDR3, the DNA is TGTGCCAGTAGTTTCCGGGACAGGGACTATGGCTACACCTTC. Its translation: CASSFRDRDYGYTF.

This rearrangement joins TRBV9 to TRBJ1-1; 7 positions agree with TRBD1. This CDR3 region has 14 residues. Germline CDR1 reads SGDLS; CDR2 reads YYNGEE. The V and J ends lost 3 bases and 5 bases, in that order; junction bases with no gene match: 7. The CDR3 nucleotides are TGTGCCAGCAGCGGCAGGGGGGTACCGACTGAAGCTTTCTTT. The encoded protein is CASSGRGVPTEAFF.

The chain combines TRBV6-5 with TRBJ2-7; tentatively, D is TRBD2 (5 bases). The CDR3 runs 16 residues. Germline lookup yields CDR1 MNHEY and CDR2 SVGAGI. V gave up 2 bases and J gave up 0 bases, with 14 bases separating them. The chain's CDR3 is CASSYAGIEGSYEQYF. The CDR3 DNA sequence: TGTGCCAGCAGTTACGCGGGTATCGAGGGCTCCTACGAGCAGTACTTC.

This chain connects TRBV5-3 to TRBJ1-1; D uncertain. TRBV5-3 counts as an open reading frame of uncertain function. Trimming pared 4 bases from V and 3 bases from J, leaving 7 bases between. The CDR3 length is 12 residues. CDR3 residues: CARSQSDTEAFF. The DNA of the CDR3 is TGTGCCAGAAGCCAGTCCGACACTGAAGCTTTCTTT.

This chain joins TRBV7-9 and TRBJ1-2; the D gene is possibly TRBD1 (6 bases). CDR3 size: 18 residues. Trimming took 5 bases from V and 0 from J, leaving 22 bases between them. In germline, CDR1 is SEHNR, CDR2 FQNEAQ (reference sequence). CDR3 DNA sequence: TGTGCCAGCAGCCCTGACAGGATACACAAAAGAGCTAACTATGGCTACACCTTC. Its protein product is CASSPDRIHKRANYGYTF.